What follows are 24 T cell receptor beta chains derived from one specimen sequenced in a study of chemoradiotherapy in HPV16-positive cancers. Using immunoSEQ multiplex PCR, the repertoire was profiled, and TCRdb retains in-frame clones only, with some absent. The sample consists of some 17,000 clones, 90% of them appearing once. Sample: blood, taken from a patient who underwent chemoradiotherapy. The origin of the receptors is a human donor with HPV-associated anogenital cancer.

This clone was detected once. The J gene is TRBJ1-3, the V gene TRBV4-3, with a weak D call TRBD1 (6 bases). The V gene's germline CDR1 is LGHNA and CDR2 YSLEER. The CDR3 consists of 16 residues. V was shortened by 0 bases and J by 4 bases, with 13 bases between the two germline ends. The CDR3 here is CASSQDSTGSGNTIYF. CDR3 nucleotides: TGCGCCAGCAGCCAAGATTCCACAGGGTCGGGAAACACCATATATTTT.

The V gene is TRBV7-6, the J gene TRBJ2-5; D possibly corresponds to TRBD2 (5 bases). V lost 5 bases, J lost 5 bases, and 15 bases lay in between. CDR3 length: 14 amino acids. Germline V gene lookup returns CDR1 SGHVS and CDR2 FNYEAQ. CDR3 region: CASSALSEYETQYF. DNA of the CDR3: TGTGCCAGCAGCGCACTTAGCGAGTACGAGACCCAGTACTTC.

The V call is TRBV29-1, the J call TRBJ1-2; no clear D gene. Between the trimmed V and J ends, which lost 3 bases and 4 bases, there was a span of 6 bases. The CDR3 runs 11 residues. In germline, CDR1 is SQVTM, CDR2 ANQGSEA. CDR3 loop: CSVEGVYGYTF. The DNA of the CDR3 is TGCAGCGTTGAGGGTGTCTATGGCTACACCTTC.

The rearrangement uses TRBV27 and TRBJ2-1; 8 bases are a match to TRBD1. The germline V gene has CDR1 MNHEY and CDR2 SMNVEV (reference sequence). The length of the CDR3 is 17 residues. With 2 bases clipped from V and 4 bases from J, the junction kept 10 bases outside the gene matches. Written as DNA, the CDR3 is TGTGCCAGCAGTTTAACCTCGACAGGGGTATTATACAATGAGCAGTTCTTC. Protein sequence: CASSLTSTGVLYNEQFF.

The chain has TRBV9 and TRBJ2-3, with D perhaps matching TRBD2 (6 bases). Between the trimmed V and J ends, which lost 4 bases and 2 bases, there was a span of 14 bases. The CDR3 extends over 15 amino acids. Germline CDR1 is SGDLS and CDR2 is YYNGEE. CDR3 nucleotide sequence: TGTGCCAGCAGCTCCGCCGGAGGGGTCACAGATACGCAGTATTTT. This encodes CASSSAGGVTDTQYF. The full variable domain, rest sourced from reference TRBV9 and TRBJ2-3, is DSGVTQTPKHLITATGQRVTLRCSPRSGDLSVYWYQQSLDQGLQFLIQYYNGEERAKGNILERFSAQQFPDLHSELNLSSLELGDSALYFCASSSAGGVTDTQYFGPGTRLTVL.

The genes are TRBV4-3 and TRBJ1-4; D might be TRBD1 (6 bases). Germline-derived CDR1 and CDR2 are LGHNA and YSLEER. The CDR3 extends over 15 amino acids. V lost 0 bases to trimming and J lost 5 bases, with 10 bases between them. The CDR3 spells CASSQDYRENEKLFF. CDR3 nucleotide sequence: TGCGCCAGCAGCCAAGATTACAGGGAGAATGAAAAACTGTTTTTT.

This clone has only one observation. This sequence joins TRBV18 and TRBJ2-5; 8 nucleotides line up with TRBD1. Germline assignment: CDR1 KGHSH and CDR2 LQKENI. V was clipped by 2 bases and J by 5 bases; unmatched bases: 13. CDR3 length: 17 amino acids. Here the CDR3 DNA reads TGTGCCAGCTCACCAACGTCAGGGGGCGTAATTGGGGAGACCCAGTACTTC. Translated, it gives CASSPTSGGVIGETQYF.

The chain employs TRBV25-1 and TRBJ2-2; a weak D match, TRBD1 (6 bases). Germline loops: CDR1 MGHDK, CDR2 SYGVNS. This CDR3 contains 14 residues. The ends were cut back, 6 bases at V and 3 bases at J, with 11 bases in the middle. CDR3 amino acids: CASRRGIDTGELFF. The CDR3 nucleotides read TGTGCCAGCAGAAGGGGGATCGACACCGGGGAGCTGTTTTTT.

The chain has TRBV5-1 and TRBJ2-2, with 9 bases that match TRBD2. Germline lookup yields CDR1 SGHRS and CDR2 YFSETQ. The CDR3 length is 16 residues. The trim removed 0 bases at V and 5 bases at J, leaving 5 bases unmatched. The CDR3 nucleotides are TGCGCCAGCAGCTTGGCCGGGACTAGCTTTACCGGGGAGCTGTTTTTT. Protein product: CASSLAGTSFTGELFF.

The CDR3 sequence is CASSSGAVNTEAFF. CDR3 sequence (DNA): TGTGCCAGCAGCTCGGGGGCCGTGAACACTGAAGCTTTCTTT. This chain connects TRBV7-2 to TRBJ1-1; possibly TRBD1 for D (6 bases). Germline-derived CDR1 and CDR2 are SGHTA and FQGNSA. V was shortened by 4 bases and J by 0 bases, with 9 bases between the two germline ends. This CDR3 is 14 amino acids long.

The chain has TRBV6-5 and TRBJ1-3; TRBD1 matches 7 bases. The CDR3 runs to 15 residues. Germline V gene lookup returns CDR1 MNHEY and CDR2 SVGAGI. The J segment lost 0 bases and the V segment lost 5 bases, leaving 4 bases of the junction unmatched. CDR3 sequence (DNA): TGTGCCAGCAGTCGACAGGGCCTCTCTGGAAACACCATATATTTT. Translating gives CASSRQGLSGNTIYF.

V gene TRBV19 combines with J gene TRBJ2-3; TRBD2 is a possible D gene (5 bases). Germline V gene sequence: CDR1 LNHDA, CDR2 SQIVND (reference sequence). Deletions cut 5 bases from V and 0 bases from J, with 12 bases between. The CDR3 runs 15 residues. The CDR3 coding sequence is TGTGCCAGTAGTGAAAGCGGTCTAAGCACAGATACGCAGTATTTT. Its protein is CASSESGLSTDTQYF.

The chain recombines TRBV6-5 with TRBJ1-1; 8 bases are a match to TRBD1. Germline trimming cut 5 bases from V and 4 bases from J; bases unmatched to any gene: 6. Germline-derived CDR1 and CDR2 are MNHEY and SVGAGI. The CDR3 spans 14 residues. CDR3 in DNA: TGTGCCAGCAGTAGATCAACAGGGGGCACTGAAGCTTTCTTT. As protein: CASSRSTGGTEAFF.

The DNA for the CDR3 is TGTGCCAGCAGCTTAATCCCGGGGGGGGCTGGGGCCAACGTCCTGACTTTC. This gives the protein CASSLIPGGAGANVLTF. This rearrangement joins TRBV7-8 to TRBJ2-6, with 8 positions matching TRBD2. Trimming took 2 bases from V and 2 from J; bases not matched to a gene: 5. CDR3 length equals 17 residues. Per germline, CDR1 SGHVS and CDR2 FQNEAQ. The full variable domain, its missing parts supplied by reference TRBV7-8 and TRBJ2-6, is GAGVSQSPRYKVAKRGQDVALRCDPISGHVSLFWYQQALGQGPEFLTYFQNEAQLDKSGLPSDRFFAERPEGSVSTLKIQRTQQEDSAVYLCASSLIPGGAGANVLTFGAGSRLTVL.

The chain links TRBV11-2 to TRBJ2-2, with D uncertain. This CDR3 has 15 residues. V was clipped by 7 bases and J by 4 bases, with 16 bases between them. The germline V gene has CDR1 SGHAT and CDR2 FQNNGV. CDR3: CASTIGAIPTGELFF. In nucleotides, the CDR3 is TGTGCCAGCACCATCGGCGCCATTCCCACCGGGGAGCTGTTTTTT.

The chain joins TRBV21-1 to TRBJ2-3; the table's D call of TRBD2 was not tested on the DNA. TRBV21-1 is classified as a pseudogene. This CDR3 region has 16 residues. As DNA, the CDR3 is TGTGCCAGCAGCAGCGGACTAGCGAAAACCACAGATACGCAGTATTTT. This codes for CASSSGLAKTTDTQYF.

The gene calls are TRBV27 and TRBJ2-7; D may correspond to TRBD1 or TRBD2 (5 bases each). V was clipped by 5 bases and J by 2 bases, with 13 bases between them. CDR1 and CDR2 from the germline V gene are MNHEY and SMNVEV (reference sequence). This CDR3 is 14 amino acids long. CDR3 sequence (DNA): TGTGCCAGCAGTCACGGGGCGGAAACCTACGAGCAGTACTTC. It encodes CASSHGAETYEQYF.

The chain employs TRBV11-2 and TRBJ2-1, with D perhaps TRBD2 (6 bases). The V and J ends lost 5 bases and 7 bases respectively, with 18 bases between them. Germline V gene sequence: CDR1 SGHAT, CDR2 FQNNGV. The CDR3 runs to 15 residues. In nucleotides, the CDR3 is TGTGCCAGCAGCCTAGCGATCGGGGTGGAGAATGAGCAGTTCTTC. Residues: CASSLAIGVENEQFF.

The chain is built from TRBV9 and TRBJ2-1, with 9 bases identical to TRBD2. Germline lookup yields CDR1 SGDLS and CDR2 YYNGEE. The length of the CDR3 is 15 residues. Trimming took 4 bases from V and 8 from J; bases not matched to a gene: 10. CDR3 region: CASSPQLRGGDEQFF. Written as DNA, the CDR3 is TGTGCCAGCAGCCCTCAGTTGCGGGGGGGTGATGAGCAGTTCTTC.

The chain has TRBV7-2 and TRBJ2-5, with 9 bases that match TRBD1. The ends lost 7 bases at V and 5 bases at J; junction bases unmatched: 8. Per germline, CDR1 SGHTA and CDR2 FQGNSA. The CDR3 runs 14 residues. In nucleotides, the CDR3 is TGTGCCAGCACCTTGGACAGGGGAGATGAGACCCAGTACTTC. Amino acid sequence: CASTLDRGDETQYF.

The V call is TRBV5-1, the J call TRBJ2-7; tentatively, D is TRBD1 or TRBD2 (5 bases each). The germline V gene encodes CDR1 SGHRS and CDR2 YFSETQ. V lost 4 bases and J lost 0, with 11 bases in between. This CDR3 spans 14 amino acids. CDR3 sequence: CASSPSGHSYEQYF. CDR3 in DNA: TGCGCCAGCAGCCCCTCGGGGCACTCCTACGAGCAGTACTTC.

This clone was seen a single time. The genes are TRBV6-1 and TRBJ1-5; maybe TRBD1 (6 bases). The CDR3 is 16 residues long. Germline lookup yields CDR1 MNHNS and CDR2 SASEGT. Deletions cut 3 bases from V and 6 bases from J, with 18 bases between. CDR3 sequence reads: CASSETLQGTSQPQHF. CDR3 DNA sequence: TGTGCCAGCAGTGAGACCCTACAGGGTACGAGTCAGCCCCAGCATTTT.

The chain employs TRBV2 and TRBJ2-7; 9 positions agree with TRBD1. Germline V CDR1 and CDR2: SNHLY, FYNNEI. The CDR3 consists of 14 residues. V gave up 5 bases and J gave up 6 bases; unmatched junction bases: 8. CDR3 region: CASSPGQGMVEQYV. In DNA form, the CDR3 reads TGTGCCAGCAGTCCGGGACAGGGAATGGTCGAGCAGTACGTC.

This rearrangement joins TRBV16 to TRBJ1-1; D is undetermined. V was trimmed by 1 base and J by 3 bases, leaving 12 bases between them. CDR3 size: 15 residues. CDR1 is KGHSY and CDR2 is FQNENV in the germline V gene. The CDR3 bases are TGTGCCAGCAGCCAATTTCGGGGTTTGGACACTGAAGCTTTCTTT. As protein: CASSQFRGLDTEAFF.